The 2 T cell receptor beta chains reported below all come from one sample, sequenced in a study of CD8 T cells in Susac syndrome. Random hexamers were used to reverse transcribe the RNA input (roughly 0.5 to 1 ug). TCRdb re-derived calls from the immunoSEQ multiplex PCR reads in MiXCR, one entry per CDR3 protein. In the table there are just over 150,000 distinct CDR3 sequences, roughly 96% of which are singletons. The specimen sequenced was CD4+ T cells from PBMCs. These receptors all stem from a human donor with Susac syndrome.

The genes are TRBV20-1 and TRBJ1-2; 10 nucleotides match TRBD1. Germline V CDR1 and CDR2: DFQATT, SNEGSKA (reference sequence). V lost 5 bases, J lost 7 bases, and 7 bases stayed unmatched. This CDR3 spans 13 amino acids. The CDR3 is CSAGGQGMSGYTF. Written as DNA, the CDR3 is TGCAGTGCTGGGGGACAGGGGATGAGTGGCTACACCTTC.

This clonotype was seen a single time. This sequence joins TRBV20-1 and TRBJ1-2; 7 nucleotides align to TRBD1. Trimming took 2 bases from V and 7 from J; bases not matched to a gene: 1. Germline-derived CDR1 and CDR2 are DFQATT and SNEGSKA (reference sequence). This CDR3 region has 11 residues. The CDR3 nucleotides read TGCAGTGCTAGACAGGGGGGTGGCTACACCTTC. It is translated as CSARQGGGYTF.